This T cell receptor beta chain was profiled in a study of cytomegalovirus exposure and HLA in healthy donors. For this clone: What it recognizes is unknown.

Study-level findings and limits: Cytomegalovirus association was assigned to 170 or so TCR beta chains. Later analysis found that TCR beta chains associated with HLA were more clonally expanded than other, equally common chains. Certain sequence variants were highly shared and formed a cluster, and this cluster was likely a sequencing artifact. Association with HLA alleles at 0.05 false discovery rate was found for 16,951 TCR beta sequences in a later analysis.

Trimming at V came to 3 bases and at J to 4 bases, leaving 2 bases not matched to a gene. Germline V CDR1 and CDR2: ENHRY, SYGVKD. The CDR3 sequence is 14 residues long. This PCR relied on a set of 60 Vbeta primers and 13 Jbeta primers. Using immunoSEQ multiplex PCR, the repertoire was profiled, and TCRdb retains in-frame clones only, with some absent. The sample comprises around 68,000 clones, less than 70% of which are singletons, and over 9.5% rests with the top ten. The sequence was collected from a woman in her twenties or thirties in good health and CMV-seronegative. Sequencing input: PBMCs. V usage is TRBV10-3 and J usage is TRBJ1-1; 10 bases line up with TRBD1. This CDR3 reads CAISERDRGTEAFF. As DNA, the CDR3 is TGTGCCATCAGTGAACGGGACAGGGGCACTGAAGCTTTCTTT.